This T cell receptor beta chain was observed in a study of response to subunit inactivated influenza vaccine. The sample holds a few counts of this clonotype. Its target is unknown. This could be a read error, since a much larger clone is one nucleotide away. MiXCR was run by TCRdb on the RT-PCR reads, yielding one entry per CDR3 protein. The sample has fewer than 600,000 distinct CDR3 sequences; approximately 7.7% are singletons. Trimming removed 6 bases at V and 2 bases at J, with 8 bases between. The CDR3 runs to 13 residues. The germline V gene encodes CDR1 MNHNS and CDR2 SASEGT. Points from the study as a whole: Researchers suggested that each seasonal influenza vaccination recruits few new T cells.

This chain joins TRBV6-1 and TRBJ1-5, with a possible D match to TRBD1 (6 bases). The sequence derives from a man between 50 and 70 years old who received an inactivated influenza vaccine. The sequencing used PBMCs from blood, collected about 23 months after vaccination. The CDR3 bases are TGTGCCAGCAGGCGGACAGGCAATCAGCCCCAGCATTTT. This encodes CASRRTGNQPQHF.